This T cell receptor beta chain was identified in a study of radiotherapy plus CTLA-4 blockade in lung cancer. Across the study: There were objective responses in around 18% of patients, and 31% had disease control.

Repertoires were generated with immunoSEQ multiplex PCR, while TCRdb's copy carries only in-frame clones and drops some. Of tens of thousands of clones listed, around 87% are singletons. This clone came up once. V was pared by 1 base and J by 6 bases, with 7 bases between. This CDR3 has 12 residues. From germline, CDR1 is SGHAT and CDR2 FQNNGV. The rearrangement joins TRBV11-2 to TRBJ2-7, with D perhaps TRBD1 (5 bases). Source: peripheral blood, taken from a patient treated with radiotherapy plus ipilimumab. The sequence was obtained from a human donor with non-small cell lung cancer who had a partial response to radiotherapy plus ipilimumab. The CDR3 nucleotides read TGTGCCAGCAGCTTAGTCGACAGCGAGCAGTACTTC. It codes for CASSLVDSEQYF. The full variable domain, with the rest looked up from reference TRBV11-2 and TRBJ2-7, is EAGVAQSPRYKIIEKRQSVAFWCNPISGHATLYWYQQILGQGPKLLIQFQNNGVVDDSQLPKDRFSAERLKGVDSTLKIQPAKLEDSAVYLCASSLVDSEQYFGPGTRLTVT.